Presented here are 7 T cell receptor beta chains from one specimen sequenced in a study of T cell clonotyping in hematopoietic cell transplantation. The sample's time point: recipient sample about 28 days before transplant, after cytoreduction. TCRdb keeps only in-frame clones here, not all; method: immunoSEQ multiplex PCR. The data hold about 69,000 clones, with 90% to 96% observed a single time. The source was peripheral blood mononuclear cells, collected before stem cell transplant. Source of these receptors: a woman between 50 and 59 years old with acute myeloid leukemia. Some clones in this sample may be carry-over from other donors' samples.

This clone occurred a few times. CDR3 sequence: CSVARDRDEAFF. The CDR3 DNA follows: TGCAGCGTGGCCAGGGACAGGGATGAAGCTTTCTTT. V and J are TRBV29-1 and TRBJ1-1, with 9 bases fitting TRBD1. Looked up from germline, CDR1 is SQVTM and CDR2 is ANQGSEA. The V segment lost 6 bases and the J segment 7 bases; nucleotides outside the gene matches: 6. This CDR3 contains 12 residues.

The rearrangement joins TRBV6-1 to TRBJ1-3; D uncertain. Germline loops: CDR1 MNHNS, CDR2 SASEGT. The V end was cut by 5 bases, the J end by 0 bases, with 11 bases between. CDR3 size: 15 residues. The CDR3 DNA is TGTGCCAGCAGTAAGGGATCCAGCTCTGGAAACACCATATATTTT. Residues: CASSKGSSSGNTIYF.

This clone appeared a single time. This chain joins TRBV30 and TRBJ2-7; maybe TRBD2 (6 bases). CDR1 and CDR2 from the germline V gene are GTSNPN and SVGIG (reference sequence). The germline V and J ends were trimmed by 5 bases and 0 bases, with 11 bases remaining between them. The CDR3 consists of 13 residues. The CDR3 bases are TGTGCCTGGGGCCGGGACTTCTCCTACGAGCAGTACTTC. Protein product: CAWGRDFSYEQYF.

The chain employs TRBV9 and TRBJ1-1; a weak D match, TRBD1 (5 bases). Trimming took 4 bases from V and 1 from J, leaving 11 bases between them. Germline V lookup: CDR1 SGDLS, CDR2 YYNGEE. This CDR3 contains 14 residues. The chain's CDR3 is CASSKTRGNTEAFF. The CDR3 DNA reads TGTGCCAGCAGCAAAACAAGGGGGAACACTGAAGCTTTCTTT.

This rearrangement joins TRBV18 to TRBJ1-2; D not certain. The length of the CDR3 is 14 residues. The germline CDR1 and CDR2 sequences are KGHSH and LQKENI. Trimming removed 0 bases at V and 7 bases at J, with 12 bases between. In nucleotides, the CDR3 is TGTGCCAGCTCACCACCGCATACATTAGGTGGCTACACCTTC. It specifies CASSPPHTLGGYTF.

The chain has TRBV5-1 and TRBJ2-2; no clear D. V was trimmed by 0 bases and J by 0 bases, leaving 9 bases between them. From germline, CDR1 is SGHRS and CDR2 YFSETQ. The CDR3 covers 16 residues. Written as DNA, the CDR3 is TGCGCCAGCAGCTTGGGCCACCGAGCGAACACCGGGGAGCTGTTTTTT. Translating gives CASSLGHRANTGELFF.

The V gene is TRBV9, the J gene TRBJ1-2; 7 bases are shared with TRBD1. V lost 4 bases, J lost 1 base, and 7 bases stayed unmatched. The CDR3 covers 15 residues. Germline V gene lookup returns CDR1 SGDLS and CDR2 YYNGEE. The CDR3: CASSPPQGNNYGYTF. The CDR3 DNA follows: TGTGCCAGCAGCCCCCCACAGGGGAATAACTATGGCTACACCTTC.